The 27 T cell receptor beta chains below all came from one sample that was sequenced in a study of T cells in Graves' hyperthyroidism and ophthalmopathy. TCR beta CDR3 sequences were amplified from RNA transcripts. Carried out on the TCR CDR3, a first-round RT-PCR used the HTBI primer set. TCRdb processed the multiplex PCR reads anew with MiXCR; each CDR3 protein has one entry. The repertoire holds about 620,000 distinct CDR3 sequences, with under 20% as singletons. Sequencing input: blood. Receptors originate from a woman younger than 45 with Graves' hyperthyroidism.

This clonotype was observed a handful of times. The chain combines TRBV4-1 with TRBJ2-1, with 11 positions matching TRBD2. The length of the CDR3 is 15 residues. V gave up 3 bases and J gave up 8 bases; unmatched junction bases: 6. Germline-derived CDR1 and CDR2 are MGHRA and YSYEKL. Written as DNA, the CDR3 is TGCGCCAGCAGCCATACTAGCGGGAGTAGGGATGAGCAGTTCTTC. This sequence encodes CASSHTSGSRDEQFF.

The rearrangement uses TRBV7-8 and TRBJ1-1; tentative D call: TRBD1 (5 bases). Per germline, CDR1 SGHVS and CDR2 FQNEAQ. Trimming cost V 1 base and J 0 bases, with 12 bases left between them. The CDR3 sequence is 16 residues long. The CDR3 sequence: CASSLGSGAMNTEAFF. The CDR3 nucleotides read TGTGCCAGCAGCTTAGGTAGCGGGGCCATGAACACTGAAGCTTTCTTT.

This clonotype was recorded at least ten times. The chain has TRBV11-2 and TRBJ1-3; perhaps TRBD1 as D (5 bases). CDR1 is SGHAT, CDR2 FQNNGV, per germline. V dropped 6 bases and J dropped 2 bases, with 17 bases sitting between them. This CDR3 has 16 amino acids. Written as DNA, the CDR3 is TGTGCCAGCAGACACTATCAGGGAGGGGCTGGAAACACCATATATTTT. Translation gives CASRHYQGGAGNTIYF.

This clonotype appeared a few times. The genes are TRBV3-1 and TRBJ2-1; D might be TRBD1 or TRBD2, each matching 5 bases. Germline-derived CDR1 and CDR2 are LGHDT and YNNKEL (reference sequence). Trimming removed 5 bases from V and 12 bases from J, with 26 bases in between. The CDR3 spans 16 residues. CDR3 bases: TGTGCCAGCAGCTCAAGGTCGGGACGCCCTGCCGTAGGGCAGTTCTTC. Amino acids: CASSSRSGRPAVGQFF.

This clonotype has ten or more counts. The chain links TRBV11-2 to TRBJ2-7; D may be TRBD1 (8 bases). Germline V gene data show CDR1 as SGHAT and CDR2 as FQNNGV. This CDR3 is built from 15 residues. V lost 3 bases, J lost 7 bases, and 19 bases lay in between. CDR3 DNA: TGTGCCAGCAGCTTTGGACAGGGAAAGGGGGGGGAGCAGTACTTC. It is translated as CASSFGQGKGGEQYF.

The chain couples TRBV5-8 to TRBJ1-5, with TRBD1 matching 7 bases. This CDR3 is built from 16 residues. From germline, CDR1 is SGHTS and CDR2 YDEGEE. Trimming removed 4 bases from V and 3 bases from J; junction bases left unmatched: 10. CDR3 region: CASSTGQASYNQPQHF. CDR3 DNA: TGTGCCAGCAGCACCGGACAGGCGTCGTACAATCAGCCCCAGCATTTT. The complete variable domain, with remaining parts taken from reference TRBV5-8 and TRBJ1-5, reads EAGVTQSPTHLIKTRGQQATLRCSPISGHTSVYWYQQALGLGLQFLLWYDEGEERNRGNFPPRFSGRQFPNYSSELNVNALELEDSALYLCASSTGQASYNQPQHFGDGTRLSIL.

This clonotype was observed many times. CDR3 loop: CSASQGGGSGNTIYF. In nucleotides, the CDR3 is TGCAGTGCTAGCCAAGGGGGAGGCTCCGGAAACACCATATATTTT. This sequence joins TRBV20-1 and TRBJ1-3, with D perhaps TRBD1 (6 bases). Germline V gene sequence: CDR1 DFQATT, CDR2 SNEGSKA (reference sequence). V gave up 3 bases and J gave up 4 bases, with 16 bases separating them. The length of the CDR3 is 15 residues.

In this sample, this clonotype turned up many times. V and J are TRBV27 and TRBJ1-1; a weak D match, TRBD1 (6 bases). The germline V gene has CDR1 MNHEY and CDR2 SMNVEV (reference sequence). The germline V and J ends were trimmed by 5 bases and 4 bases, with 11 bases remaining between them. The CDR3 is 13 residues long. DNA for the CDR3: TGTGCCAGCAGTCCTTCAGGGGCCACTGAAGCTTTCTTT. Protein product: CASSPSGATEAFF.

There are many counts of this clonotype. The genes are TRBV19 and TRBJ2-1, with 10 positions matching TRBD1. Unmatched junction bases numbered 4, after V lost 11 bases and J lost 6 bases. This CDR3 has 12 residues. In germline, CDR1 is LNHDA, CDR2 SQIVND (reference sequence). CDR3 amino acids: CAVWDRGNEQFF. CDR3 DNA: TGTGCCGTATGGGACAGGGGCAATGAGCAGTTCTTC. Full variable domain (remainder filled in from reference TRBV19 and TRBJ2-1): DGGITQSPKYLFRKEGQNVTLSCEQNLNHDAMYWYRQDPGQGLRLIYYSQIVNDFQKGDIAEGYSVSREKKESFPLTVTSAQKNPTAFYLCAVWDRGNEQFFGPGTRLTVL.

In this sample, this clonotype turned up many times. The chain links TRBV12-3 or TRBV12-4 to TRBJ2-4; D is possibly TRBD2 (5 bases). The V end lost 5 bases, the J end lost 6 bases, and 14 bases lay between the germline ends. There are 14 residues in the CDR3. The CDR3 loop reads CASSPRGSRNIQYF. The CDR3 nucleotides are TGTGCCAGCAGTCCTCGGGGATCCCGAAACATTCAGTACTTC.

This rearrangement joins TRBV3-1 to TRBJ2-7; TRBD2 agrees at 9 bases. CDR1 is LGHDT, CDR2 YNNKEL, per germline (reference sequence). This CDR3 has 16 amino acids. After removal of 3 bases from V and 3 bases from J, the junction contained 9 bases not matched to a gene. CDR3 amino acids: CASSQSISGSIYEQYF. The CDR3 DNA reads TGTGCCAGCAGCCAGTCGATTAGCGGGAGTATCTACGAGCAGTACTTC.

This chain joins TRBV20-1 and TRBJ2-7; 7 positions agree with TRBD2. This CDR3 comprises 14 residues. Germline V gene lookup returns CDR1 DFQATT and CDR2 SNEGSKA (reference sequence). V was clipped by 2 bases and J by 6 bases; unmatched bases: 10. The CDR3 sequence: CSARSEGGALEQYF. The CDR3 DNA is TGCAGTGCTAGATCGGAGGGAGGGGCGCTCGAGCAGTACTTC.

The CDR3 region has the DNA TGTGCCAGCAGCCTCCGGGGGAGCGGGAGGGCCTATGAGCAGTTCTTC. Its translation: CASSLRGSGRAYEQFF. The chain couples TRBV11-2 to TRBJ2-1, with TRBD2 identical over 10 bases. The CDR3 has 16 residues. J gave up 8 bases and V 5 bases, and 12 bases lay outside the gene matches. Germline V gives CDR1 SGHAT, CDR2 FQNNGV.

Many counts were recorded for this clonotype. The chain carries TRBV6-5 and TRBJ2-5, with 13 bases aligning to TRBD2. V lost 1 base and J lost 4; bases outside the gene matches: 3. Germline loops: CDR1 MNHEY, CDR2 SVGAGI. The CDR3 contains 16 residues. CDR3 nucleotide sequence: TGTGCCAGCAGTTACTGGACTAGCGGGAGTAGAGAGACCCAGTACTTC. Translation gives CASSYWTSGSRETQYF.

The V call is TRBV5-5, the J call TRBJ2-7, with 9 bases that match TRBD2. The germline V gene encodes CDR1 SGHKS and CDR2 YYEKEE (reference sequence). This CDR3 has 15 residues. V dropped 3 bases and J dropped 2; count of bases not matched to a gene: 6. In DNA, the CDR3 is TGTGCCAGCAGCTGGGCCCTAGCGGGGACCTACGAGCAGTACTTC. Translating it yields CASSWALAGTYEQYF.

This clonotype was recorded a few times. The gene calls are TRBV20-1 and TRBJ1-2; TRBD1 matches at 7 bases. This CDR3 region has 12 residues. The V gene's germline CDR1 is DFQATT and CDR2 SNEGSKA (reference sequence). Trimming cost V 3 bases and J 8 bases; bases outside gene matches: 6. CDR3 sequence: CSASWAGGGYTF. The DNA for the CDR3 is TGCAGTGCTAGCTGGGCAGGGGGAGGCTACACCTTC.

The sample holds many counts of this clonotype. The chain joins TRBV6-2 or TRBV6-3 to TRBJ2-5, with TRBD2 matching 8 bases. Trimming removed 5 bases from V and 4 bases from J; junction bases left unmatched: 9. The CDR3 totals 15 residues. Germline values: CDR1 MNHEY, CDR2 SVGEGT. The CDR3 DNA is TGTGCCAGCAGTGCGGGGGGCCTGGGCGGAGAGACCCAGTACTTC. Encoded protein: CASSAGGLGGETQYF.

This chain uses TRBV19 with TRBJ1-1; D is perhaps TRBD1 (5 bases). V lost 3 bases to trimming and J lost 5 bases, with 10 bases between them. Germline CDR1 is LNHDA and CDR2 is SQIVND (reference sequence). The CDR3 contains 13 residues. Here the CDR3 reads CASSMGEWTEAFF. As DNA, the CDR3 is TGTGCCAGTAGTATGGGGGAGTGGACTGAAGCTTTCTTT.

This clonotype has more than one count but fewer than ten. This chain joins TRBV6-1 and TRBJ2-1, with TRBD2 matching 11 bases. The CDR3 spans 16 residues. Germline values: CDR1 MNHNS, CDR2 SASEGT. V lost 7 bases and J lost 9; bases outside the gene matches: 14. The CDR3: CASIIKPGLAAGEQFF. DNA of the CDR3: TGTGCCAGCATCATTAAACCGGGACTAGCGGCGGGTGAGCAGTTCTTC.

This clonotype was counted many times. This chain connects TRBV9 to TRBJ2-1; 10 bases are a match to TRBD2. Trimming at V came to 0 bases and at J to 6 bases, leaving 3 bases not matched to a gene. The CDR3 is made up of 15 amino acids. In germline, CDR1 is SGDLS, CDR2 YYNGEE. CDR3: CASSVVPSGSNEQFF. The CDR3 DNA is TGTGCCAGCAGCGTAGTACCTAGCGGGAGCAATGAGCAGTTCTTC.

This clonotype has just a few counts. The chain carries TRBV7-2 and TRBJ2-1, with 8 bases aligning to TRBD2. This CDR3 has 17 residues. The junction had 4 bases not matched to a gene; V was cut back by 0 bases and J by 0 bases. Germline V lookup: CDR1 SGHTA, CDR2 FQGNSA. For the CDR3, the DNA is TGTGCCAGCAGCTTAGCTTTCGGGGGGGACTCCTACAATGAGCAGTTCTTC. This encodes CASSLAFGGDSYNEQFF.

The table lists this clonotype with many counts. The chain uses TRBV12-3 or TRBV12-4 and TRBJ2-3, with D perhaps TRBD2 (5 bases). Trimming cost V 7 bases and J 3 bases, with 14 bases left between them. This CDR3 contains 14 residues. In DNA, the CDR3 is TGTGCCAGCAACGATACCCGGGAAACAGATACGCAGTATTTT. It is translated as CASNDTRETDTQYF.

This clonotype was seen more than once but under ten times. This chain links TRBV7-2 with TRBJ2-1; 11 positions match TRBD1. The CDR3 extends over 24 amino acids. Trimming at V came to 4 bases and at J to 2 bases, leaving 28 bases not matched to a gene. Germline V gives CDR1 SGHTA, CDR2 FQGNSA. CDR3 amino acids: CASSSTGTGGLRPIYLGAYNEQFF. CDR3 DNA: TGTGCCAGCAGCTCGACCGGGACAGGGGGACTCCGGCCGATATACTTAGGGGCCTACAATGAGCAGTTCTTC.

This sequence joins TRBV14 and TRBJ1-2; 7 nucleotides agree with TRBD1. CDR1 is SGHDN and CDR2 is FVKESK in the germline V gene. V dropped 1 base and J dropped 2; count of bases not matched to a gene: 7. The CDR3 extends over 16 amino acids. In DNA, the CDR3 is TGTGCCAGCAGCCAAGGATCCGGGACAGCCAACTATGGCTACACCTTC. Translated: CASSQGSGTANYGYTF. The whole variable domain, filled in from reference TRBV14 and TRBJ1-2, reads EAGVTQFPSHSVIEKGQTVTLRCDPISGHDNLYWYRRVMGKEIKFLLHFVKESKQDESGMPNNRFLAERTGGTYSTLKVQPAELEDSGVYFCASSQGSGTANYGYTFGSGTRLTVV.

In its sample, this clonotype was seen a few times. The CDR3, as DNA: TGTGCCAGCAGTTTAGGGCGGTACGGAGGAGGTGAGCAGTTCTTC. This encodes CASSLGRYGGGEQFF. The rearrangement uses TRBV12-3 or TRBV12-4 and TRBJ2-1; possible D gene TRBD2, 5 bases. V was cut by 1 base and J by 9 bases, with 16 bases left in between. The CDR3 runs to 15 residues.

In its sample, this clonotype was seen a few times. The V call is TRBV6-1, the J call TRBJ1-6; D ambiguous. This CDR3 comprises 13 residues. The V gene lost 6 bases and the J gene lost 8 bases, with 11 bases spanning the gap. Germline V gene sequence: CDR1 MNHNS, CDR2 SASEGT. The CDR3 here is CASRRAADSPLHF. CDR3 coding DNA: TGTGCCAGCAGGCGGGCCGCCGATTCACCCCTCCACTTT.

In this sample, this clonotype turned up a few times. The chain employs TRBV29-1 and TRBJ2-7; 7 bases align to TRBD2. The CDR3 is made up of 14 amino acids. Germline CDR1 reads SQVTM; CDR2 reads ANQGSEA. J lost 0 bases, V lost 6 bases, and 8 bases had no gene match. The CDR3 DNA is TGCAGCGTCGTCGGACTAGATTTCTCCTACGAGCAGTACTTC. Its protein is CSVVGLDFSYEQYF.